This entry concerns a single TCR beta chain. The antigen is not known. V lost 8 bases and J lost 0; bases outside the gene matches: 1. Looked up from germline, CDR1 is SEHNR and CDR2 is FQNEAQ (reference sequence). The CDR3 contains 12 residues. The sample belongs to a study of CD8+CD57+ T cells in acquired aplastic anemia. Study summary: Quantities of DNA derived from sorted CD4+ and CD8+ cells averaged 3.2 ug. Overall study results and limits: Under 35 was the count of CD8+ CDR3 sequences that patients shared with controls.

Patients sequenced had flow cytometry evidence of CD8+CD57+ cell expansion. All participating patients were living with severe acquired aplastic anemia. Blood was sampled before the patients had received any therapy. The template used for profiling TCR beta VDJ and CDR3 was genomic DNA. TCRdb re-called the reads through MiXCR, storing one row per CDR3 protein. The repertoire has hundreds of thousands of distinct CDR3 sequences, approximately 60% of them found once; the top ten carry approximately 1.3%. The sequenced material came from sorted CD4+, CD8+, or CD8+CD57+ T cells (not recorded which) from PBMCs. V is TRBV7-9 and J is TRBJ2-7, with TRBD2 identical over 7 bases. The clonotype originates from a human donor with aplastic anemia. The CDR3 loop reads CASGGGSYEQYF. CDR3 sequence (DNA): TGTGCCAGCGGCGGGGGCTCCTACGAGCAGTACTTC.